The 19 T cell receptor beta chains in this list originate from one sample, sequenced in a study of OX40 agonist ivuxolimab in advanced cancers. TCRdb keeps only in-frame clones here, not all; method: immunoSEQ multiplex PCR. The sample lists 45,000 to 55,000 clones, roughly 85% occurring once. The sample consisted of CD4+ or CD8+ T cells sorted from blood, taken in a trial of the OX40 agonist ivuxolimab. The receptors stem from an adult with an advanced solid tumor such as melanoma, head and neck, liver or kidney cancer.

V is TRBV5-1 and J is TRBJ1-5; 8 nucleotides match TRBD1. J was trimmed by 7 bases and V by 4 bases; bases with no gene match: 4. CDR1 is SGHRS, CDR2 YFSETQ, per germline. The CDR3 totals 13 residues. The CDR3 bases are TGCGCCAGCAGCGTACAGGGGGGCCAGCCCCAGCATTTT. It specifies CASSVQGGQPQHF.

J is TRBJ2-1 and V is TRBV29-1; 8 positions match TRBD2. Germline-derived CDR1 and CDR2 are SQVTM and ANQGSEA. This CDR3 has 15 amino acids. The V gene end was trimmed by 7 bases and the J gene end by 2 bases; junction bases not matched to a gene: 10. The CDR3 DNA follows: TGCAGCGGTCGACGGCGGGGGGAGGCCTACAATGAGCAGTTCTTC. Its protein product is CSGRRRGEAYNEQFF.

The chain couples TRBV7-2 to TRBJ2-2, with D perhaps given as TRBD1 or TRBD2 (5 bases each). This CDR3 region has 14 residues. The V end lost 1 base, the J end lost 7 bases, and 10 bases lay between the germline ends. Germline assignment: CDR1 SGHTA and CDR2 FQGNSA. The CDR3 nucleotides read TGTGCCAGCAGCTTAGTCCGGGGCGGCGGGGAGCTGTTTTTT. This encodes CASSLVRGGGELFF.

The V and J genes are TRBV2 and TRBJ2-7; D unclear. The CDR3 is made up of 11 amino acids. The V end lost 2 bases, the J end lost 6 bases, and 5 bases lay between the germline ends. CDR1 and CDR2 (germline): SNHLY, FYNNEI. CDR3 residues: CASSEMAEQYF. The CDR3 nucleotides are TGTGCCAGCAGTGAAATGGCCGAGCAGTACTTC.

V usage is TRBV5-6 and J usage is TRBJ2-7, with D possibly TRBD2 on 5 matching bases. The CDR3 spans 14 residues. Looked up from germline, CDR1 is SGHDT and CDR2 is YYEEEE. V was pared by 4 bases and J by 2 bases, with 13 bases between. The CDR3: CASSHGELPYEQYF. In DNA form, the CDR3 reads TGTGCCAGCAGCCACGGGGAGTTACCCTACGAGCAGTACTTC. Full variable domain (remainder filled in from reference TRBV5-6 and TRBJ2-7): DAGVTQSPTHLIKTRGQQVTLRCSPKSGHDTVSWYQQALGQGPQFIFQYYEEEERQRGNFPDRFSGHQFPNYSSELNVNALLLGDSALYLCASSHGELPYEQYFGPGTRLTVT.

This chain connects TRBV2 to TRBJ2-5; D remains unclear. Germline V CDR1 and CDR2: SNHLY, FYNNEI. There are 15 residues in the CDR3. Between the trimmed V and J ends, which lost 6 bases and 6 bases, there was a span of 20 bases. The CDR3: CASSRDVASLKTQYF. The CDR3 coding sequence is TGTGCCAGCAGCCGAGACGTCGCCTCCCTAAAGACCCAGTACTTC.

The chain couples TRBV7-9 to TRBJ2-2, with D perhaps matching TRBD1 (5 bases). This CDR3 is built from 16 residues. CDR1 and CDR2 from the germline V gene are SEHNR and FQNEAQ (reference sequence). Trimming shortened V by 6 bases and J by 3 bases, and 17 bases separated the two germline ends. This chain's CDR3 is CASRHAWGTHTGELFF. DNA for the CDR3: TGTGCCAGCAGGCATGCGTGGGGCACTCACACCGGGGAGCTGTTTTTT.

This sequence joins TRBV5-6 and TRBJ1-4; D is possibly TRBD1 (6 bases). CDR1 is SGHDT, CDR2 YYEEEE, per germline. V was shortened by 0 bases and J by 8 bases, with 14 bases between the two germline ends. The CDR3 runs 15 residues. The CDR3 DNA reads TGTGCCAGCAGCTTGGACGGGACAAGGTTAGAAAAACTGTTTTTT. As protein: CASSLDGTRLEKLFF.

V gene TRBV7-9 combines with J gene TRBJ2-2; perhaps D is TRBD1 or TRBD2 (5 bases each). Germline V gene data show CDR1 as SEHNR and CDR2 as FQNEAQ (reference sequence). Trimming removed 8 bases at V and 0 bases at J, with 16 bases between. There are 16 residues in the CDR3. As DNA, the CDR3 is TGTGCCAGCCCCGTAGGGACGGGAACGAACACCGGGGAGCTGTTTTTT. The encoded protein is CASPVGTGTNTGELFF.

The sample holds one count of this clone. The chain joins TRBV6-1 to TRBJ2-7; D is unclear. V was shortened by 8 bases and J by 5 bases, with 10 bases between the two germline ends. Per the germline V gene, CDR1 is MNHNS and CDR2 is SASEGT. The CDR3 sequence is 11 residues long. The CDR3 sequence is CASLIFHEQYF. DNA of the CDR3: TGTGCCAGCTTAATTTTCCACGAGCAGTACTTC.

The genes are TRBV27 and TRBJ2-7, with 10 nucleotides matching TRBD2. CDR1 MNHEY and CDR2 SMNVEV come from the germline V gene (reference sequence). The CDR3 spans 14 residues. The V gene end was trimmed by 6 bases and the J gene end by 2 bases; junction bases not matched to a gene: 4. Here the CDR3 reads CASRWTSGPYEQYF. The CDR3, as DNA: TGTGCCAGCAGGTGGACTAGCGGCCCCTACGAGCAGTACTTC.

The V and J genes are TRBV11-2 and TRBJ2-5; D may correspond to TRBD1 or TRBD2 (5 bases each). This CDR3 has 15 residues. Germline CDR1 reads SGHAT; CDR2 reads FQNNGV. Trimming left V 5 bases short and J 1 base short, with 14 bases between. Here the CDR3 reads CASSLLGRSQETQYF. The CDR3 region has the DNA TGTGCCAGCAGCCTGCTGGGACGGTCCCAAGAGACCCAGTACTTC.

J is TRBJ2-7 and V is TRBV7-8; possible D gene TRBD2, 5 bases. Germline-derived CDR1 and CDR2 are SGHVS and FQNEAQ. The V end lost 3 bases, the J end lost 5 bases, and 20 bases lay between the germline ends. The CDR3 spans 16 residues. The CDR3 region is CASSFIIVRGEDEQYF. The CDR3 DNA sequence: TGTGCCAGCAGCTTTATCATAGTCCGGGGAGAGGACGAGCAGTACTTC.

This chain joins TRBV7-9 and TRBJ1-1; D gene ambiguous. V was cut by 2 bases and J by 9 bases, with 13 bases left in between. Germline lookup yields CDR1 SEHNR and CDR2 FQNEAQ (reference sequence). The CDR3 runs to 13 residues. This CDR3 reads CASSLTVDEKAFF. CDR3 DNA: TGTGCCAGCAGCTTAACAGTCGACGAGAAAGCTTTCTTT.

J is TRBJ2-1 and V is TRBV9; 13 bases are a match to TRBD2. Per germline, CDR1 SGDLS and CDR2 YYNGEE. This CDR3 is built from 14 residues. V dropped 4 bases and J dropped 12; count of bases not matched to a gene: 7. CDR3 in DNA: TGTGCCAGCAGCAGGGGACTAGCGGGAAACGGGCAGTTCTTC. Amino acids: CASSRGLAGNGQFF.

V usage is TRBV2 and J usage is TRBJ1-3; a possible D gene is TRBD1 (5 bases). The germline CDR1 and CDR2 sequences are SNHLY and FYNNEI. The germline V and J ends were trimmed by 0 bases and 2 bases, with 17 bases remaining between them. The CDR3 contains 18 residues. Written as DNA, the CDR3 is TGTGCCAGCAGTGAAGCAGCCACCCCAGGGTTCGCTGGAAACACCATATATTTT. This sequence encodes CASSEAATPGFAGNTIYF.

Comments on this clone: Distinct nucleotide sequences in the sample also encode this CDR3. V and J are TRBV5-1 and TRBJ2-6; D is uncertain. Germline V gene lookup returns CDR1 SGHRS and CDR2 YFSETQ. Trimming removed 0 bases at V and 0 bases at J, with 4 bases between. The CDR3 has 15 amino acids. The CDR3 loop is CASSLEASGANVLTF. DNA of the CDR3: TGCGCCAGCAGCTTGGAGGCCTCTGGGGCCAACGTCCTGACTTTC.

The CDR3 DNA sequence: TGTGCCAGCAGTTCAGCCACCGGGACAGGAGACTACGAGCAGTACTTC. Its translation: CASSSATGTGDYEQYF. This chain uses TRBV28 with TRBJ2-7; 8 nucleotides agree with TRBD1. The CDR3 length is 16 residues. The germline V gene has CDR1 MDHEN and CDR2 SYDVKM. The V gene end was trimmed by 4 bases and the J gene end by 3 bases; junction bases not matched to a gene: 11.

This clone has more than one count but fewer than ten. The chain employs TRBV5-8 and TRBJ2-6, with D tentatively TRBD1 or TRBD2 (5 bases each). The CDR3 spans 17 residues. Germline CDR1 and CDR2: SGHTS and YDEGEE. V lost 4 bases and J lost 2, with 16 bases in between. CDR3 DNA: TGTGCCAGCAGCCCCGGGACGTTCACGGCTGGGGCCAACGTCCTGACTTTC. Amino acid sequence: CASSPGTFTAGANVLTF.